The clone carrying this T cell receptor beta chain was detected only a few times. Its specificity is not known. PBMCs were isolated at a quantity of at least 6 million per sample. This entry belongs to a study of blood T cells in healthy people across ages. Trimming pared 6 bases from V and 3 bases from J, leaving 12 bases between. The CDR3 covers 14 residues. Germline CDR1 and CDR2: SNHLY and FYNNEI. Whole-study results and caveats: In older individuals, TCR beta diversity per million T cells was lower, falling roughly linearly with age.

A second PCR of 7 to 11 cycles used a sample-barcoded 5' primer and a J-beta primer mix. Per sample, CDR3-containing paired-end reads numbered at least 2.5 million. One entry per CDR3 protein, called by TCRdb with MiXCR from the 5' RACE reads. The sample records 600,000 or so distinct CDR3 sequences, approximately 30% being singletons. Sequenced: blood. The TCR was taken from a woman of 80 years or more in good health. This sequence joins TRBV2 and TRBJ2-1; D is possibly TRBD2 (5 bases). The CDR3 is CASRSEGLYNEQFF. DNA of the CDR3: TGTGCCAGCAGAAGCGAGGGTCTCTACAATGAGCAGTTCTTC.